These 25 T cell receptor beta chains were all obtained from the same sample, sequenced in a study of T cell repertoires in aging, cancer and after chemotherapy. Multiplex touch-down PCR with TRB-A/B primers amplified rearranged V-D-J TRB sequences. TCRdb reanalysed the multiplex PCR reads using MiXCR and keeps one entry per CDR3 protein. The sample has about 9,200 distinct CDR3 sequences, under 40% seen once. The template was genomic DNA from peripheral blood, not RNA. The sample taken for sequencing was blood. All receptors come from a human donor in good health.

The chain combines TRBV27 with TRBJ1-2, with 8 bases matching TRBD1. Trimming removed 2 bases from V and 8 bases from J; junction bases left unmatched: 10. Germline CDR1 is MNHEY and CDR2 is SMNVEV (reference sequence). The CDR3 consists of 15 residues. The CDR3: CASSLAGGAFRGYTF. The CDR3 DNA follows: TGTGCCAGCAGTTTAGCAGGGGGCGCGTTCAGGGGCTACACCTTC.

By its share, this clonotype is medium-sized. The chain recombines TRBV29-1 with TRBJ2-5; TRBD1 matches at 9 bases. The CDR3 covers 14 residues. The ends lost 4 bases at V and 2 bases at J; junction bases unmatched: 5. CDR1 SQVTM and CDR2 ANQGSEA come from the germline V gene. The CDR3 is CSVARGTGQETQYF. The CDR3 DNA reads as TGCAGCGTTGCCCGAGGGACAGGGCAAGAGACCCAGTACTTC.

V is TRBV5-5 and J is TRBJ2-7, with 9 bases fitting TRBD1. V lost 5 bases and J lost 4; bases outside the gene matches: 10. This CDR3 is 15 amino acids long. Germline CDR1 SGHKS, CDR2 YYEKEE (reference sequence). For the CDR3, the DNA is TGTGCCAGCAGAATAGCCGGGACAGGGAATTACGAGCAGTACTTC. Protein product: CASRIAGTGNYEQYF.

This clonotype was counted between two and nine times. The chain links TRBV27 to TRBJ1-2; tentative D call: TRBD1 (5 bases). The germline V and J ends were trimmed by 10 bases and 4 bases, with 16 bases remaining between them. CDR3 length: 13 amino acids. The V gene's germline CDR1 is MNHEY and CDR2 SMNVEV (reference sequence). Here the CDR3 reads CATRDSGFYGYTF. The CDR3 nucleotides are TGTGCCACTCGGGACTCGGGGTTCTATGGCTACACCTTC.

The chain employs TRBV29-1 and TRBJ1-2, with D perhaps TRBD1 (5 bases). Looked up from germline, CDR1 is SQVTM and CDR2 is ANQGSEA. Trimming took 7 bases from V and 1 from J, leaving 7 bases between them. There are 11 residues in the CDR3. The CDR3 nucleotides are TGCAGCGGGGGGATTAACTATGGCTACACCTTC. It specifies CSGGINYGYTF. Together with reference TRBV29-1 and TRBJ1-2, the CDR3 gives the full variable domain: SAVISQKPSRDICQRGTSLTIQCQVDSQVTMMFWYRQQPGQSLTLIATANQGSEATYESGFVIDKFPISRPNLTFSTLTVSNMSPEDSSIYLCSGGINYGYTFGSGTRLTVV.

This clonotype was counted a single time. The chain recombines TRBV28 with TRBJ2-6; D possibly corresponds to TRBD2 (5 bases). V was cut by 8 bases and J by 0 bases, with 17 bases left in between. The CDR3 spans 17 residues. Germline values: CDR1 MDHEN, CDR2 SYDVKM. The CDR3 DNA reads as TGTGCCAGCGTCCGCGGGTCTAGTTCCTCTGGGGCCAACGTCCTGACTTTC. Its protein product is CASVRGSSSSGANVLTF.

CDR3 sequence reads: CASSIRDRGVTDTQYF. CDR3 coding DNA: TGTGCCAGTAGTATTCGGGACAGGGGCGTCACAGATACGCAGTATTTT. This chain uses TRBV19 with TRBJ2-3; 10 bases are a match to TRBD1. J lost 2 bases, V lost 3 bases, and 5 bases had no gene match. CDR1 and CDR2 from the germline V gene are LNHDA and SQIVND (reference sequence). The CDR3 has 16 amino acids.

This chain links TRBV18 with TRBJ2-1; D may be TRBD2 (5 bases). Trimming removed 6 bases at V and 9 bases at J, with 15 bases between. The CDR3 sequence is 13 residues long. CDR1 KGHSH and CDR2 LQKENI come from the germline V gene. Written as DNA, the CDR3 is TGTGCCAGCTCCCTACTAGAGTCGGGTGAGCAGTTCTTC. It translates to CASSLLESGEQFF. The full variable domain, completed using reference TRBV18 and TRBJ2-1, is NAGVMQNPRHLVRRRGQEARLRCSPMKGHSHVYWYRQLPEEGLKFMVYLQKENIIDESGMPKERFSAEFPKEGPSILRIQQVVRGDSAAYFCASSLLESGEQFFGPGTRLTVL.

This chain connects TRBV12-3 or TRBV12-4 to TRBJ2-1; 8 nucleotides align to TRBD2. There are 16 residues in the CDR3. V lost 3 bases, J lost 3 bases, and 7 bases stayed unmatched. The CDR3 DNA reads TGTGCCAGCAGTTTGTCCCCTAGCGGGTTCTACAATGAGCAGTTCTTC. Encoded protein: CASSLSPSGFYNEQFF.

There are a few counts of this clonotype. The J gene is TRBJ1-3, the V gene TRBV19; D gene ambiguous. The CDR3 is made up of 14 amino acids. V was shortened by 6 bases and J by 0 bases, with 9 bases between the two germline ends. Germline lookup yields CDR1 LNHDA and CDR2 SQIVND (reference sequence). CDR3 residues: CASSPTGSGNTIYF. CDR3 nucleotides: TGTGCCAGTAGCCCGACGGGCTCTGGAAACACCATATATTTT.

This clonotype was counted a few times. J is TRBJ2-1 and V is TRBV5-6; D call uncertain. Per the germline V gene, CDR1 is SGHDT and CDR2 is YYEEEE. Trimming cost V 0 bases and J 2 bases, with 6 bases left between them. The CDR3 has 14 residues. The CDR3 DNA is TGTGCCAGCAGCTTGGTGTCAGCCTACAATGAGCAGTTCTTC. Translating gives CASSLVSAYNEQFF.

The J gene is TRBJ2-7, the V gene TRBV6-5; D may be TRBD1 (6 bases). V was shortened by 6 bases and J by 1 base, with 16 bases between the two germline ends. Per the germline V gene, CDR1 is MNHEY and CDR2 is SVGAGI. The CDR3 runs to 15 residues. The CDR3 sequence: CASSRARTASYEQYF. The CDR3 region has the DNA TGTGCCAGCAGCCGAGCGAGGACAGCTTCCTACGAGCAGTACTTC.

The chain is built from TRBV19 and TRBJ2-7; no clear D gene. The V gene lost 3 bases and the J gene lost 2 bases, with 11 bases spanning the gap. Germline-derived CDR1 and CDR2 are LNHDA and SQIVND (reference sequence). The CDR3 sequence is 14 residues long. In DNA form, the CDR3 reads TGTGCCAGTAGTATCTCGGTTAACACCTACGAGCAGTACTTC. Its translation: CASSISVNTYEQYF.

The table lists this clonotype with a few counts. The chain carries TRBV27 and TRBJ2-2; no reliable D call. Germline V gene sequence: CDR1 MNHEY, CDR2 SMNVEV (reference sequence). The ends were cut back, 5 bases at V and 4 bases at J, with 11 bases in the middle. The CDR3 contains 14 residues. The CDR3 is CASSHRYVTGELFF. CDR3 DNA sequence: TGTGCCAGCAGTCACCGGTACGTCACCGGGGAGCTGTTTTTT.

Comments on this clonotype: Possible read error: a much larger clone is one base away. V gene TRBV6-5 combines with J gene TRBJ2-2; 10 bases align to TRBD2. J was trimmed by 1 base and V by 7 bases; bases with no gene match: 3. CDR1 is MNHEY and CDR2 is SVGAGI in the germline V gene. This CDR3 is 15 amino acids long. In DNA, the CDR3 is TGTGCCAGCAAACGGACTAGCGGGAACACCGGGGAGCTGTTTTTT. Protein sequence: CASKRTSGNTGELFF.

This sequence joins TRBV7-2 and TRBJ2-3; no clear D gene. Per germline, CDR1 SGHTA and CDR2 FQGNSA. V lost 4 bases to trimming and J lost 5 bases, with 13 bases between them. This CDR3 is 14 amino acids long. Here the CDR3 DNA reads TGTGCCAGCAGCTCCCTAGTCGGGTTAGATACGCAGTATTTT. Its translation is CASSSLVGLDTQYF.

The genes are TRBV12-3 or TRBV12-4 and TRBJ2-2; 12 nucleotides line up with TRBD1. The CDR3 loop spans 15 amino acids. V was pared by 5 bases and J by 7 bases, with 5 bases of the junction left unmatched. CDR3 protein: CASSRGQGAYGELFF. The CDR3 coding sequence is TGTGCCAGCAGTCGGGGACAGGGGGCGTACGGGGAGCTGTTTTTT.

The chain employs TRBV6-4 and TRBJ2-3; 10 positions agree with TRBD2. The CDR3 totals 16 residues. The junction had 0 bases not matched to a gene; V was cut back by 0 bases and J by 0 bases. Germline loops: CDR1 MRHNA, CDR2 SNTAGT. CDR3 protein: CASSDSTSGSTDTQYF. The CDR3 DNA sequence: TGTGCCAGCAGTGACTCGACTAGCGGGAGCACAGATACGCAGTATTTT.

This clonotype was detected only a few times. The V gene is TRBV19, the J gene TRBJ1-5, with D tentatively TRBD1 (6 bases). CDR3 length: 15 amino acids. Trimming pared 5 bases from V and 0 bases from J, leaving 11 bases between. CDR1 LNHDA and CDR2 SQIVND come from the germline V gene (reference sequence). The CDR3 protein is CASSWGASSNQPQHF. The DNA for the CDR3 is TGTGCCAGTAGTTGGGGGGCGAGTAGCAATCAGCCCCAGCATTTT. The whole variable domain, remainder taken from reference TRBV19 and TRBJ1-5, is DGGITQSPKYLFRKEGQNVTLSCEQNLNHDAMYWYRQDPGQGLRLIYYSQIVNDFQKGDIAEGYSVSREKKESFPLTVTSAQKNPTAFYLCASSWGASSNQPQHFGDGTRLSIL.

The rearrangement joins TRBV7-3 to TRBJ2-7; 16 bases fit TRBD2. Trimming took 5 bases from V and 7 from J; bases not matched to a gene: 14. The germline V gene encodes CDR1 SGHTA and CDR2 FQGTGA. The CDR3 loop spans 18 amino acids. The DNA for the CDR3 is TGTGCCAGCAGCCAGAGGGGGACTAGCGGGAGGGTTGGGGGAGAGCAGTACTTC. Protein: CASSQRGTSGRVGGEQYF.

Worth noting for this clonotype: One end of the junction varies from germline; a read error may be responsible. The rearrangement joins TRBV5-3 to TRBJ2-3; D unclear. TRBV5-3 is flagged as an ORF with uncertain function. CDR3 length equals 13 residues. Written as DNA, the CDR3 is TGCGCCAGCAGCGATCAGAGGACAGATACGCAGTATTTT. Its translation: CASSDQRTDTQYF.

The V call is TRBV30, the J call TRBJ1-5, with a possible D match to TRBD1 (6 bases). Germline V CDR1 and CDR2: GTSNPN, SVGIG (reference sequence). The V end was cut by 0 bases, the J end by 9 bases, with 12 bases between. The CDR3 spans 13 residues. The CDR3 DNA reads TGTGCCTGGAGTGTACAGGGACTGGGGCCCCAGCATTTT. It specifies CAWSVQGLGPQHF.

By its share, this clonotype is medium-sized (0.01 to 0.1%). The chain recombines TRBV19 with TRBJ2-5, with 7 nucleotides matching TRBD2. Trimming took 6 bases from V and 3 from J; bases not matched to a gene: 7. The CDR3 extends over 14 amino acids. Per germline, CDR1 LNHDA and CDR2 SQIVND (reference sequence). The CDR3, as DNA: TGTGCCAGTAGCCTAGCGGCTACAGAAGAGACCCAGTACTTC. Translated: CASSLAATEETQYF.

By share, this clonotype ranks as medium-sized. The chain is built from TRBV19 and TRBJ2-6; maybe TRBD2 (7 bases). Trimming stripped 7 bases from V and 1 base from J, with 29 bases between. CDR1 LNHDA and CDR2 SQIVND come from the germline V gene (reference sequence). This CDR3 spans 21 amino acids. The CDR3 DNA sequence: TGTGCCAGTAACCCTTGGAGGGGGGGAGAGGTTCATACGTCTGGGGCCAACGTCCTGACTTTC. This translates into CASNPWRGGEVHTSGANVLTF. Complete variable domain (other parts from reference TRBV19 and TRBJ2-6): DGGITQSPKYLFRKEGQNVTLSCEQNLNHDAMYWYRQDPGQGLRLIYYSQIVNDFQKGDIAEGYSVSREKKESFPLTVTSAQKNPTAFYLCASNPWRGGEVHTSGANVLTFGAGSRLTVL.

V gene TRBV19 combines with J gene TRBJ2-7; 7 bases line up with TRBD1. In germline, CDR1 is LNHDA, CDR2 SQIVND (reference sequence). There are 14 residues in the CDR3. J gave up 6 bases and V 4 bases, and 9 bases lay outside the gene matches. The CDR3 loop is CASSTNRGPGEQYF. The CDR3 DNA reads as TGTGCCAGTAGTACAAACAGGGGACCCGGCGAGCAGTACTTC.